The 5 T cell receptor beta chains presented below share a single source sample, sequenced in a study of blood T cell repertoires in COVID-19. Profiled with immunoSEQ multiplex PCR; TCRdb holds only in-frame clones, not every one. The sample includes approximately 240,000 clones, about 90% of them seen just once. Sample: peripheral blood. All receptors come from a young woman who had recovered from COVID-19.

The rearrangement links TRBV6-5 to TRBJ1-1; perhaps TRBD1 as D (5 bases). The V end lost 2 bases, the J end lost 0 bases, and 7 bases lay between the germline ends. Germline CDR1 and CDR2: MNHEY and SVGAGI. This CDR3 is built from 14 residues. The CDR3 DNA is TGTGCCAGCAGTTACAGACAGATGAACACTGAAGCTTTCTTT. It codes for CASSYRQMNTEAFF.

V and J are TRBV2 and TRBJ1-3; a weak D match, TRBD1 (5 bases). V was cut by 8 bases and J by 0 bases, with 14 bases left in between. The CDR3 contains 15 residues. The germline CDR1 and CDR2 sequences are SNHLY and FYNNEI. DNA of the CDR3: TGTGCCAGCTCTTACGGGGGGACCTCTGGAAACACCATATATTTT. Encoded protein: CASSYGGTSGNTIYF.

The chain joins TRBV7-6 to TRBJ2-3, with 8 bases fitting TRBD1. Per the germline V gene, CDR1 is SGHVS and CDR2 is FNYEAQ. J gave up 4 bases and V 5 bases, and 11 bases lay outside the gene matches. The CDR3 covers 16 residues. The CDR3 DNA reads TGTGCCAGCAGCCAACGGACAGGGTTTAACCCAGATACGCAGTATTTT. Translated, it gives CASSQRTGFNPDTQYF.

The chain joins TRBV7-7 to TRBJ2-5; no clear D. In germline, CDR1 is SSHAT, CDR2 FNYEAQ (reference sequence). The CDR3 extends over 12 amino acids. The V end was cut by 5 bases, the J end by 5 bases, with 9 bases between. The CDR3 loop reads CASSQSGETQYF. The CDR3 DNA reads TGTGCCAGCAGCCAATCCGGGGAGACCCAGTACTTC.

The CDR3 DNA reads as TGTGCCAGCAGCCAAGATCGGACAGCCAGTCCCTACAATGAGCAGTTCTTC. It translates to CASSQDRTASPYNEQFF. The chain is built from TRBV14 and TRBJ2-1, with a weak D call TRBD1 (6 bases). The CDR3 runs 17 residues. Trimming pared 0 bases from V and 2 bases from J, leaving 14 bases between. Germline V lookup: CDR1 SGHDN, CDR2 FVKESK.